This T cell receptor (beta chain) stems from a study of blood T cell repertoires in COVID-19. Whole-study context: Italy, Spain and the United States were the sources of the convalescent and acute COVID-19 samples. PBMCs, B-cell-depleted T cells, or T cells were the source of the cDNA or gDNA that made up the material.

Authors' data handling: Amplification of reference gene primers provided the estimated nucleated cell counts. Sequencing was performed with immunoSEQ multiplex PCR; in TCRdb, only in-frame clones are kept and a portion is missing. The DNA gave D and trimming, while V, J and clone size come from that table. The repertoire consists of about 110,000 clones, with roughly 80% occurring once and the leading ten covering roughly 9.4%. Sequencing was carried out using peripheral blood. The receptor was isolated from a woman in her seventies with acute or convalescent COVID-19.

The CDR3: CASLPKARGQGGELFF. The CDR3 bases are TGTGCCAGTCTACCCAAAGCCAGGGGACAGGGCGGGGAGCTGTTTTTT. The gene calls are TRBV19 and TRBJ2-2, with TRBD1 matching over 9 bases. This CDR3 has 16 residues. V lost 8 bases to trimming and J lost 7 bases; unmatched junction nucleotides: 14. Looked up from germline, CDR1 is LNHDA and CDR2 is SQIVND (reference sequence).